This T cell receptor beta chain was recovered during a study of blood T cells in healthy people across ages. Sample-barcoded 5' priming and a J-beta primer mix drove a second PCR of 7 to 11 cycles. TCRdb fed the 5' RACE reads into MiXCR, producing one record per CDR3 protein. The data show around 970,000 distinct CDR3 sequences, roughly 51% seen once. This sequence originates from a woman aged 55-75 years in good health. Sample: blood.

In DNA form, the CDR3 reads TGTGCCAGCAGCCCTATTTGGGGACAGTGGAACCCGGATGAGCAGTTCTTC. It specifies CASSPIWGQWNPDEQFF. The rearrangement links TRBV28 to TRBJ2-1, with TRBD1 matching over 7 bases. The junction had 19 bases not matched to a gene; V was cut back by 6 bases and J by 8 bases. The CDR3 has 17 amino acids. Germline CDR1 reads MDHEN; CDR2 reads SYDVKM.